This T cell receptor beta chain was documented in a study of shared T cell receptors in the human thymus. Germline V gives CDR1 SGHDN, CDR2 FVKESK. The CDR3 runs 15 residues. Trimming left V 0 bases short and J 0 bases short, with 8 bases between. Only in-frame clones appear in the TCRdb table, and some are missing; sequencing was by immunoSEQ multiplex PCR. The table records roughly 710,000 clones, 70% to 90% of them present only once. This same sample was also part of a study on human thymus T cells.

Sequencing input: thymocytes. This receptor was taken from a girl under three years old with a congenital heart defect. The gene calls are TRBV14 and TRBJ1-1, with a tentative D call TRBD1 (5 bases). The CDR3 protein is CASSQDRAMNTEAFF. CDR3 DNA sequence: TGTGCCAGCAGCCAAGACAGGGCCATGAACACTGAAGCTTTCTTT.